Below are 21 T cell receptor beta chains sequenced from a single sample in a study of CD8 T cells in ankylosing spondylitis (dated by TCRdb to about 2017). Receptors were amplified or captured by 5' RACE. TCRdb lists the instrument as Illumina HiSeq 2500. TCRdb redid the processing of the public reads, applying fastp at Q25 and MiXCR, and retained in-frame beta chains. Identical CDR3 proteins give one entry, which carries the most common genes and DNA. This sample has some 140,000 distinct CDR3 sequences in its table, and 6% to 8% of those were observed once. Around 12% of the sample is in the top ten clones. The specimen sequenced was blood, either unsorted or a sorted T cell fraction (not recorded which). The receptor set was obtained from a female donor with ankylosing spondylitis or in good health (not recorded which).

This clonotype was observed at least ten times. The chain combines TRBV20-1 with TRBJ1-1; TRBD1 might be the D (5 bases). CDR1 DFQATT and CDR2 SNEGSKA come from the germline V gene (reference sequence). The V and J ends lost 0 bases and 4 bases respectively, with 12 bases between them. The CDR3 covers 14 residues. The CDR3 region has the DNA TGCAGTGCTAGAGAGGGAGGGGCGGGCACTGAAGCTTTCTTT. This sequence encodes CSAREGGAGTEAFF.

This clonotype was detected many times. The chain recombines TRBV12-3 or TRBV12-4 with TRBJ1-2; D gene unclear. Trimming took off 0 bases at V and 7 bases at J, with 12 bases between the two ends. The CDR3 runs to 14 residues. The CDR3 loop reads CASSLAGPLFGYTF. The CDR3 DNA is TGTGCCAGCAGTTTAGCGGGCCCCCTGTTTGGCTACACCTTC.

In this sample, this clonotype turned up many times. The V gene is TRBV29-1, the J gene TRBJ2-3, with D possibly TRBD2 on 6 matching bases. Between the trimmed V and J ends, which lost 6 bases and 0 bases, there was a span of 13 bases. Germline CDR1 is SQVTM and CDR2 is ANQGSEA. The CDR3 totals 14 residues. In DNA, the CDR3 is TGCAGCGTCCGGGACTTATCTAGCACAGATACGCAGTATTTT. Its translation is CSVRDLSSTDTQYF.

This clonotype was seen ten or more times. The V call is TRBV5-1, the J call TRBJ1-1; TRBD1 matches 8 bases. The CDR3 runs 12 residues. In germline, CDR1 is SGHRS, CDR2 YFSETQ. V lost 0 bases, J lost 13 bases, and 5 bases stayed unmatched. The CDR3 spells CASSLAGGAGFF. The CDR3 DNA sequence: TGCGCCAGCAGCTTGGCAGGGGGCGCTGGTTTCTTT.

This chain connects TRBV20-1 to TRBJ1-5; D is unresolved. V was shortened by 6 bases and J by 4 bases, with 19 bases between the two germline ends. CDR1 is DFQATT and CDR2 is SNEGSKA in the germline V gene (reference sequence). The length of the CDR3 is 15 residues. The CDR3 is CSAHHPRTPNQPQHF. CDR3 coding DNA: TGCAGTGCCCACCACCCAAGGACCCCAAATCAGCCCCAGCATTTT.

This clonotype came up many times. The chain has TRBV12-3 or TRBV12-4 and TRBJ1-1; possibly TRBD1 for D (6 bases). The V and J ends lost 2 bases and 2 bases respectively, with 12 bases between them. The CDR3 extends over 15 amino acids. The CDR3 reads CASSLQGGTNTEAFF. CDR3 sequence (DNA): TGTGCCAGCAGTTTACAGGGAGGGACAAACACTGAAGCTTTCTTT.

The rearrangement links TRBV20-1 to TRBJ2-2; 11 nucleotides agree with TRBD2. Germline lookup yields CDR1 DFQATT and CDR2 SNEGSKA (reference sequence). The CDR3 covers 12 residues. CDR3 sequence: CSLAGGTGELFF. The CDR3 DNA follows: TGCAGCCTAGCGGGGGGTACCGGGGAGCTGTTTTTT.

This clonotype appeared many times. The V and J genes are TRBV6-1 and TRBJ1-2; no clear D. Germline V gene data show CDR1 as MNHNS and CDR2 as SASEGT. The CDR3 is 12 amino acids. Trimming removed 7 bases at V and 2 bases at J, with 8 bases between. CDR3: CASTDANYGYTF. In nucleotides, the CDR3 is TGTGCCAGCACAGACGCGAACTATGGCTACACCTTC.

This clonotype was recorded many times. The chain uses TRBV5-1 and TRBJ2-3; 8 positions agree with TRBD2. In germline, CDR1 is SGHRS, CDR2 YFSETQ. With 0 bases clipped from V and 4 bases from J, the junction kept 7 bases outside the gene matches. The CDR3 contains 16 residues. For the CDR3, the DNA is TGCGCCAGCAGCTTGGTCGGGACTAGAGTTTCAGATACGCAGTATTTT. This translates into CASSLVGTRVSDTQYF.

This clonotype was observed a few times. The chain couples TRBV7-9 to TRBJ1-4, with a weak D call TRBD1 (5 bases). CDR1 and CDR2 from the germline V gene are SEHNR and FQNEAQ (reference sequence). Trimming removed 0 bases from V and 8 bases from J, with 16 bases in between. The CDR3 sequence is 16 residues long. DNA for the CDR3: TGTGCCAGCAGCTTAGCGCTAGGGGCAGCCAGAGAAAAACTGTTTTTT. Amino acids: CASSLALGAAREKLFF. Full variable domain (rest looked up from reference TRBV7-9 and TRBJ1-4): DTGVSQNPRHKITKRGQNVTFRCDPISEHNRLYWYRQTLGQGPEFLTYFQNEAQLEKSRLLSDRFSAERPKGSFSTLEIQRTEQGDSAMYLCASSLALGAAREKLFFGSGTQLSVL.

This clonotype was observed at least ten times. In nucleotides, the CDR3 is TGCAGCGTTGGCGACGGCAGGCTCGAGGGCTACACCTTC. It is translated as CSVGDGRLEGYTF. V and J are TRBV29-1 and TRBJ1-2; D is uncertain. V lost 4 bases and J 8 bases, leaving 17 bases between the germline ends. CDR3 length: 13 amino acids. The V gene's germline CDR1 is SQVTM and CDR2 ANQGSEA. Complete variable domain (other parts from reference TRBV29-1 and TRBJ1-2): SAVISQKPSRDICQRGTSLTIQCQVDSQVTMMFWYRQQPGQSLTLIATANQGSEATYESGFVIDKFPISRPNLTFSTLTVSNMSPEDSSIYLCSVGDGRLEGYTFGSGTRLTVV.

This clonotype was recorded many times. The gene calls are TRBV4-3 and TRBJ2-6; D is ambiguous. Germline CDR1 and CDR2: LGHNA and YSLEER. The V and J ends lost 2 bases and 0 bases respectively, with 17 bases between them. The CDR3 has 19 amino acids. Here the CDR3 reads CASSQILLRRSSGANVLTF. Written as DNA, the CDR3 is TGCGCCAGCAGCCAAATCCTCCTTAGGCGGAGCTCTGGGGCCAACGTCCTGACTTTC.

The chain employs TRBV5-4 and TRBJ2-1; D is tentatively TRBD1 or TRBD2 (5 bases each). The CDR3 loop spans 13 amino acids. Germline CDR1 and CDR2: SGHNT and YYREEE (reference sequence). The V end lost 4 bases, the J end lost 6 bases, and 11 bases lay between the germline ends. For the CDR3, the DNA is TGTGCCAGCAGCGACCAGGGACGCAATGAGCAGTTCTTC. Translated, it gives CASSDQGRNEQFF.

This clonotype was counted ten times or more. The chain recombines TRBV19 with TRBJ2-7; 7 bases agree with TRBD1. CDR3 size: 13 residues. Germline V CDR1 and CDR2: LNHDA, SQIVND (reference sequence). The ends lost 5 bases at V and 5 bases at J; junction bases unmatched: 6. CDR3 nucleotide sequence: TGTGCCAGTAGTGCCGGGACAGTTAACGAGCAGTACTTC. Its translation: CASSAGTVNEQYF.

This chain uses TRBV7-8 with TRBJ1-2; 8 positions match TRBD1. This CDR3 spans 15 amino acids. With 5 bases clipped from V and 4 bases from J, the junction kept 9 bases outside the gene matches. Germline loops: CDR1 SGHVS, CDR2 FQNEAQ. The CDR3 DNA reads TGTGCCAGCAGCCTTAACGGACAGGGCGCCTATGGCTACACCTTC. It codes for CASSLNGQGAYGYTF.

The sample holds many counts of this clonotype. The chain couples TRBV3-1 to TRBJ1-2; 10 bases align to TRBD1. Germline V gene lookup returns CDR1 LGHDT and CDR2 YNNKEL (reference sequence). The CDR3 is 18 residues long. The V segment lost 0 bases and the J segment 1 base; nucleotides outside the gene matches: 8. CDR3 sequence (DNA): TGTGCCAGCAGCCAAGATATGACAGGGGGCCTCTATAACTATGGCTACACCTTC. Translation: CASSQDMTGGLYNYGYTF.

This clonotype was recorded many times. CDR3 amino acids: CASSTNTGELFF. The CDR3 bases are TGCGCCAGCAGTACGAACACCGGGGAGCTGTTTTTT. The genes are TRBV4-1 and TRBJ2-2; D unresolved. The CDR3 extends over 12 amino acids. V lost 6 bases, J lost 0 bases, and 2 bases lay in between. CDR1 is MGHRA and CDR2 is YSYEKL in the germline V gene.

This clonotype has a count of ten or more. The chain uses TRBV20-1 and TRBJ2-7; a weak D match, TRBD1 (6 bases). The CDR3 sequence is 14 residues long. V dropped 0 bases and J dropped 0 bases, with 9 bases sitting between them. CDR1 and CDR2 from the germline V gene are DFQATT and SNEGSKA (reference sequence). CDR3 region: CSAREDRSSYEQYF. The CDR3 coding sequence is TGCAGTGCTAGAGAAGACAGGAGCTCCTACGAGCAGTACTTC.

This clonotype was seen a handful of times. This sequence joins TRBV20-1 and TRBJ1-6; D is uncertain. V shed 0 bases and J shed 9 bases, with 9 bases lying between them. This CDR3 is 13 amino acids long. Germline CDR1 DFQATT, CDR2 SNEGSKA (reference sequence). This CDR3 reads CSARDVLISPLHF. Here the CDR3 DNA reads TGCAGTGCTAGAGATGTCCTGATTTCACCCCTCCACTTT.

This clonotype showed up just once. The DNA of the CDR3 is TGCAGCGTGGTTAGGGAAGAGACCCAGTACTTC. It yields the protein CSVVREETQYF. This sequence joins TRBV29-1 and TRBJ2-5, with D unclear. Germline V gene sequence: CDR1 SQVTM, CDR2 ANQGSEA. The CDR3 runs 11 residues. V gave up 6 bases and J gave up 3 bases, with 8 bases separating them.

At least ten counts were recorded for this clonotype. The V gene is TRBV2, the J gene TRBJ2-5, with 7 bases matching TRBD1. The junction had 5 bases not matched to a gene; V was cut back by 5 bases and J by 2 bases. The germline gives CDR1 SNHLY, CDR2 FYNNEI. This CDR3 is built from 14 residues. The CDR3 DNA sequence: TGTGCCAGCAGTCCCGGGACAGCGCAAGAGACCCAGTACTTC. It yields the protein CASSPGTAQETQYF.